This record looks at one T cell receptor (beta chain) sequence and its context. Researchers ran the PCR with 60 Vbeta and 13 Jbeta primers. TCRdb's table, derived via immunoSEQ multiplex PCR, lists solely in-frame clones and lacks some. The sample records about 140,000 clones, 70% to 85% being singletons. This entry is derived from a study of cytomegalovirus exposure and HLA in healthy donors. Participants comprised healthy donors of bone marrow. Unmatched junction bases numbered 16, after V lost 5 bases and J lost 2 bases. The CDR3 consists of 18 residues. This chain joins TRBV5-3 and TRBJ2-3, with 8 bases aligning to TRBD2. TRBV5-3 qualifies as an ORF whose function is uncertain. Sequencing used PBMCs. This receptor was obtained from a man aged 35-49 years in good health and CMV-seronegative. CDR3 bases: TGTGCCAGAAGTCTACATGCGGGGGGCACGTATATCACAGATACGCAGTATTTT. Protein product: CARSLHAGGTYITDTQYF.